Listed below are T cell receptor beta chains from one sample, sequenced in a study of immune evolution from preneoplasia to lung adenocarcinoma. Sequencing was performed with immunoSEQ multiplex PCR; in TCRdb, only in-frame clones are kept and a portion is missing. The table includes some 2,400 clones, around 80% detected once. The sample was FFPE lung adenocarcinoma in situ tissue. The source is a person between 65 and 79 years old with lung adenocarcinoma. Both conserved end residues are part of each CDR3. The D gene is left open where the match is weak. The size entry is marked missing in some rows and otherwise reads once, few, many or a size class.

V	J	size	D	CDR3	DNA
TRBV28	TRBJ2-6	.	.	CASISSGANVLTF	TGTGCCAGCATAAGCTCTGGGGCCAACGTCCTGACTTTC
TRBV4-1	TRBJ2-3	.	TRBD1	CASSQGQGADSQYF	TGCGCCAGCAGCCAGGGACAGGGGGCGGATTCGCAGTATTTT
TRBV7-3	TRBJ2-1	once	.	CASSSGLSYNEQFF	TGTGCCAGCAGCTCGGGCCTTTCCTACAATGAGCAGTTCTTC
TRBV19	TRBJ1-4	.	TRBD1	CASSARLQGASPTAELFF	TGTGCCAGTAGTGCCCGTCTACAGGGGGCTTCACCGACAGCGGAACTGTTTTTT